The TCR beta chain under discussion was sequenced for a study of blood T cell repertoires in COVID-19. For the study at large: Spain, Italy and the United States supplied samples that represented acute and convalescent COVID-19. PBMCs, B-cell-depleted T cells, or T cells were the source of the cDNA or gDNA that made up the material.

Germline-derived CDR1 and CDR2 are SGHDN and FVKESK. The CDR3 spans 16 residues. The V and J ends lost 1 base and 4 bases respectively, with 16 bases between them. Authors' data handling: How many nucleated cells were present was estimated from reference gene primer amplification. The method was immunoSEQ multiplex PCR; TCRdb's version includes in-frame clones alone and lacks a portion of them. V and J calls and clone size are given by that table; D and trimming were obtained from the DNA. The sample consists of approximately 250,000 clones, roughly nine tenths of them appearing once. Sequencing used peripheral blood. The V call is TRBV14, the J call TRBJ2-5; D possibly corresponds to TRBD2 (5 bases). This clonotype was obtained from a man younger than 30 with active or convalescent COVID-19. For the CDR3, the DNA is TGTGCCAGCAGCCAAGGGGTAGCGCTCATAGGAGAGACCCAGTACTTC. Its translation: CASSQGVALIGETQYF.